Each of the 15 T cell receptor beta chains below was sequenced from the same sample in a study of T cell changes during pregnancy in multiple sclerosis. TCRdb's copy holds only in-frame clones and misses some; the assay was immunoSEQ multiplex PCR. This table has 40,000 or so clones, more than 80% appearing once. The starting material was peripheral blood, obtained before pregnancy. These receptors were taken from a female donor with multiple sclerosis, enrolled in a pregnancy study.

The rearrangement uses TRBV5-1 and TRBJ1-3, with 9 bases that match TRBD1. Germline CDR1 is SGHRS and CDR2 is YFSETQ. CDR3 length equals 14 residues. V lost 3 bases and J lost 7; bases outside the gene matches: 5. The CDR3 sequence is CASSSTGGFNTIYF. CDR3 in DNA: TGCGCCAGCAGCTCGACAGGGGGTTTCAACACCATATATTTT.

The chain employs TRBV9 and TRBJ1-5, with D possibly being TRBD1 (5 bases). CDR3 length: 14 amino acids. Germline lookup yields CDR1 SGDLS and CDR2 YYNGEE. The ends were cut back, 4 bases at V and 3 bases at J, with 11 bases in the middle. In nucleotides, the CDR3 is TGTGCCAGCAGCACAGGACCTAACAATCAGCCCCAGCATTTT. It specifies CASSTGPNNQPQHF.

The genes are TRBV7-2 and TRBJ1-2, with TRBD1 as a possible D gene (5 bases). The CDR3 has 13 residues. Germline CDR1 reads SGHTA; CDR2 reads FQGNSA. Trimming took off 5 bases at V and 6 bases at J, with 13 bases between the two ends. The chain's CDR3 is CASSPSREDGYTF. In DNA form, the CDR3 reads TGTGCCAGCAGCCCGTCCAGGGAGGATGGCTACACCTTC.

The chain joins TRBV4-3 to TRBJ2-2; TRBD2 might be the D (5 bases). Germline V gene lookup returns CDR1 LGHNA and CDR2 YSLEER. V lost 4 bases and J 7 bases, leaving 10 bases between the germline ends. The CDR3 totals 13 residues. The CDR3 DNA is TGCGCCAGCAGCCCCCGGGGAGACGGGGAGCTGTTTTTT. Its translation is CASSPRGDGELFF.

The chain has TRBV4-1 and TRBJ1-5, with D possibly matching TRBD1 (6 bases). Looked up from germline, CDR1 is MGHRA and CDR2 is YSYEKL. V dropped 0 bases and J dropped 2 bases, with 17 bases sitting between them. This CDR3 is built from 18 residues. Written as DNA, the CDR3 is TGCGCCAGCAGCCAAGATCTATCGGTGGCAGGGGGCAATCAGCCCCAGCATTTT. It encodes CASSQDLSVAGGNQPQHF.

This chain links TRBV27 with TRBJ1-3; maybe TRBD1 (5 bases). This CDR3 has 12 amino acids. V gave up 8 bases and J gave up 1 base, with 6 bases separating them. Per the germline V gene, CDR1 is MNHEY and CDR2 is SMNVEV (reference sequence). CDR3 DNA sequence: TGTGCCAGCGGGGGGTCTGGAAACACCATATATTTT. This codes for CASGGSGNTIYF.

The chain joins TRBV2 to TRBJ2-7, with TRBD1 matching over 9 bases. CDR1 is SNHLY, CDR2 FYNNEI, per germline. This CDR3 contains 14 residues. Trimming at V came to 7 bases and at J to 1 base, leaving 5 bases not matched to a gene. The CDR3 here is CASNSGTGSYEQYF. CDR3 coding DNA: TGTGCCAGCAATTCCGGGACAGGGTCCTACGAGCAGTACTTC. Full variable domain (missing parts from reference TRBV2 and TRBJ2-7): EPEVTQTPSHQVTQMGQEVILRCVPISNHLYFYWYRQILGQKVEFLVSFYNNEISEKSEIFDDQFSVERPDGSNFTLKIRSTKLEDSAMYFCASNSGTGSYEQYFGPGTRLTVT.

CDR3 protein: CASSDSWTEPYGYTF. The CDR3 region has the DNA TGTGCCAGCAGTGACTCATGGACAGAGCCCTATGGCTACACCTTC. The rearrangement joins TRBV2 to TRBJ1-2, with D possibly matching TRBD1 (6 bases). Germline assignment: CDR1 SNHLY and CDR2 FYNNEI. The V end was cut by 3 bases, the J end by 4 bases, with 15 bases between. CDR3 length: 15 amino acids.

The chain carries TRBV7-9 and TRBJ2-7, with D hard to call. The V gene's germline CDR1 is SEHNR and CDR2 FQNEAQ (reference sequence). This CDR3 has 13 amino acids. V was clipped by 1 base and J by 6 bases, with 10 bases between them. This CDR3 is CASSLDFESEQYF. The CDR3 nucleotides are TGTGCCAGCAGCTTAGACTTTGAATCCGAGCAGTACTTC.

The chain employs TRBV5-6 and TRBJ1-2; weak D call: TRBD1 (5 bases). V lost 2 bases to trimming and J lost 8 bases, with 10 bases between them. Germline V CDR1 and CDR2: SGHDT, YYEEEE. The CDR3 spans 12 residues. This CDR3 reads CASSLQERGYTF. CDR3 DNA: TGTGCCAGCAGCTTACAGGAGAGGGGCTACACCTTC.

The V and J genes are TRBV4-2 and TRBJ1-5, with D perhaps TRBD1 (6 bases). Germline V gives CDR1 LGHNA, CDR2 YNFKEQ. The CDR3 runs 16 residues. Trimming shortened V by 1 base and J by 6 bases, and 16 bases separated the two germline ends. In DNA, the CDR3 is TGTGCCAGCAGCCAAGTGGCAGGGGTTTACACTCAGCCCCAGCATTTT. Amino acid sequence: CASSQVAGVYTQPQHF.

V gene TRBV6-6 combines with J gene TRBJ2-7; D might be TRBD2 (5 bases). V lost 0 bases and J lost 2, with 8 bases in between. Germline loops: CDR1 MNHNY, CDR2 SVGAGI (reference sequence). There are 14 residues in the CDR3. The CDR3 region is CASSYSTGTYEQYF. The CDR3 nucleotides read TGTGCCAGCAGTTACTCAACCGGGACCTACGAGCAGTACTTC.

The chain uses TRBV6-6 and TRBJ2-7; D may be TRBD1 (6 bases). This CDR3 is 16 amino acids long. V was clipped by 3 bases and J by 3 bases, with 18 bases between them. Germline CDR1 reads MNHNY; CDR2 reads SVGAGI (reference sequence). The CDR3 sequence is CASSYRLPGTSYEQYF. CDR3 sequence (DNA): TGTGCCAGCAGTTATCGACTCCCTGGGACAAGCTACGAGCAGTACTTC.

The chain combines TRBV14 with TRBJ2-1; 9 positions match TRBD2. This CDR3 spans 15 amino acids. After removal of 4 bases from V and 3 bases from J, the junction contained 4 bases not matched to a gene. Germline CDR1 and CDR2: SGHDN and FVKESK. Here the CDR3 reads CASSRAGGGYNEQFF. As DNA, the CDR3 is TGTGCCAGCAGCCGAGCGGGGGGAGGCTACAATGAGCAGTTCTTC.

DNA for the CDR3: TGTGCCAGCAGTGGTTTCGGGAGCTCAGATACGCAGTATTTT. Its translation: CASSGFGSSDTQYF. The V call is TRBV6-5, the J call TRBJ2-3; tentative D call: TRBD2 (6 bases). Trimming cost V 5 bases and J 4 bases, with 13 bases left between them. The germline V gene encodes CDR1 MNHEY and CDR2 SVGAGI. The CDR3 runs 14 residues.